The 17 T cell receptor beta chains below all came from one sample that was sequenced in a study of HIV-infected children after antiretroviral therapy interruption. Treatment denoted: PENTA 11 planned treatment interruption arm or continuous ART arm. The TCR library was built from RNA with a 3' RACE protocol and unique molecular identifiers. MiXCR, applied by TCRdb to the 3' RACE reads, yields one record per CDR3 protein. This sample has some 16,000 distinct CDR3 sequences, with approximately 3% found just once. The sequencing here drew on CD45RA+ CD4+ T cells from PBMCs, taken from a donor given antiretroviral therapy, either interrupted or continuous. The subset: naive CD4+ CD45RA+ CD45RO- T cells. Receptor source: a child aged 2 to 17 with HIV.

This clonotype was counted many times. CDR3 protein: CSAPDLNTEAFF. CDR3 nucleotides: TGCAGTGCTCCCGACTTGAACACTGAAGCTTTCTTT. This sequence joins TRBV20-1 and TRBJ1-1, with D uncertain. CDR1 is DFQATT and CDR2 is SNEGSKA in the germline V gene (reference sequence). Trimming took off 5 bases at V and 0 bases at J, with 7 bases between the two ends. This CDR3 region has 12 residues.

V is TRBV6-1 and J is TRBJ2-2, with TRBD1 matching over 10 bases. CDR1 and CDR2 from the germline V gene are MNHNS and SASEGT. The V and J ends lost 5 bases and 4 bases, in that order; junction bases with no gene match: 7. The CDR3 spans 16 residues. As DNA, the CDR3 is TGTGCCAGCAGTCACAGGACAGGGGGGATCACCGGGGAGCTGTTTTTT. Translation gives CASSHRTGGITGELFF.

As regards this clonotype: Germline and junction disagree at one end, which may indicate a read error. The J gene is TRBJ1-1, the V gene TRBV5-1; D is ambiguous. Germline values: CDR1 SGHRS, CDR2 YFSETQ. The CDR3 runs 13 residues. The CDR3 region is CASSRELNTEAFF. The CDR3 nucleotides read TGTGCCAGCAGTCGGGAGCTGAACACTGAAGCTTTCTTT.

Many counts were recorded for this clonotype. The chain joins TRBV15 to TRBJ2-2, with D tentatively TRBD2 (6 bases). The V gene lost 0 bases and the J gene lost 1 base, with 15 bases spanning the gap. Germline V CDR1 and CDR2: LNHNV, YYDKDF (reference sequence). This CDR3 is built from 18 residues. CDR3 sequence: CATSRDYRGSGNTGELFF. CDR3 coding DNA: TGTGCCACCAGCAGAGATTATCGAGGTAGCGGGAACACCGGGGAGCTGTTTTTT. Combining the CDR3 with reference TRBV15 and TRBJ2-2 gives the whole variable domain DAMVIQNPRYQVTQFGKPVTLSCSQTLNHNVMYWYQQKSSQAPKLLFHYYDKDFNNEADTPDNFQSRRPNTSFCFLDIRSPGLGDTAMYLCATSRDYRGSGNTGELFFGEGSRLTVL.

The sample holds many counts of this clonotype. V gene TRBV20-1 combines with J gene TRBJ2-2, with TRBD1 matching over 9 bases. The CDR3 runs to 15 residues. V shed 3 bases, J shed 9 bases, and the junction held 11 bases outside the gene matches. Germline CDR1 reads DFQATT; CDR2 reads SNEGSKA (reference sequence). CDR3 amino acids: CSASVRTGVDRELFF. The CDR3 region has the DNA TGCAGTGCTAGTGTTCGGACAGGGGTCGATAGGGAGCTGTTTTTT.

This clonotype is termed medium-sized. CDR3 amino acids: CASSPRRESEAFF. CDR3 in DNA: TGTGCCAGCAGTCCCAGGAGGGAGAGTGAAGCTTTCTTT. The V gene is TRBV6-5, the J gene TRBJ1-1; D not certain. Looked up from germline, CDR1 is MNHEY and CDR2 is SVGAGI. The CDR3 sequence is 13 residues long. V shed 5 bases and J shed 7 bases, with 14 bases lying between them.

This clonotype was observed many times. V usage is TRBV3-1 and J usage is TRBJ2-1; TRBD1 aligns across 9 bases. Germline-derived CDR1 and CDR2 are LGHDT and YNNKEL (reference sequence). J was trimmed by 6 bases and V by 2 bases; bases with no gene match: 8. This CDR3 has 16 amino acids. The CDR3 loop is CASSQWGMGQGNEQFF. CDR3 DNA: TGTGCCAGCAGCCAATGGGGCATGGGACAGGGCAATGAGCAGTTCTTC.

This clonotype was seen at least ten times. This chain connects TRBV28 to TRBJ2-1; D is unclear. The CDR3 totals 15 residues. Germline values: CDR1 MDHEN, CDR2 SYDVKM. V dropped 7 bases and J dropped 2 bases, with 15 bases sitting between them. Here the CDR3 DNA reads TGTGCCAGCAACCGACCCGGACGGACCTACAATGAGCAGTTCTTC. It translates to CASNRPGRTYNEQFF.

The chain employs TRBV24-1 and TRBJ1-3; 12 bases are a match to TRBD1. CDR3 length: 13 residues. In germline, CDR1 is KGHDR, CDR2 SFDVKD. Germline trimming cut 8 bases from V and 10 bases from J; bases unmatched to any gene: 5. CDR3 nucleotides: TGTGCCACCACAAGGGGACAGGGGGCTACCATATATTTT. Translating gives CATTRGQGATIYF.

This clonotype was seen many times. The CDR3 sequence is CASSEVTGRSGYTF. The CDR3 nucleotides read TGTGCCAGCAGTGAAGTGACAGGGCGGTCTGGCTACACCTTC. This chain links TRBV6-1 with TRBJ1-2; 7 positions match TRBD1. Germline V gene sequence: CDR1 MNHNS, CDR2 SASEGT. The CDR3 spans 14 residues. The V gene end was trimmed by 1 base and the J gene end by 7 bases; junction bases not matched to a gene: 6.

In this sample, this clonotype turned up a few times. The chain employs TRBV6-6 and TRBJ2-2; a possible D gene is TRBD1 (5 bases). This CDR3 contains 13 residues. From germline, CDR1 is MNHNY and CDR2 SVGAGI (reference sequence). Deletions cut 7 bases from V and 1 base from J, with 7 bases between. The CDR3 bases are TGTGCCAGCATAGGACAGAACACCGGGGAGCTGTTTTTT. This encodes CASIGQNTGELFF.

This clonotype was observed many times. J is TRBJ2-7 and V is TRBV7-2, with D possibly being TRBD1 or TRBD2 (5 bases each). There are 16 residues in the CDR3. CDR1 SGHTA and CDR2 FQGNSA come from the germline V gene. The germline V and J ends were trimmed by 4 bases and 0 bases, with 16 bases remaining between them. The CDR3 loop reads CASSSPPGTASYEQYF. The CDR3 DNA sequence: TGTGCCAGCAGCTCGCCTCCCGGGACGGCCTCCTACGAGCAGTACTTC.

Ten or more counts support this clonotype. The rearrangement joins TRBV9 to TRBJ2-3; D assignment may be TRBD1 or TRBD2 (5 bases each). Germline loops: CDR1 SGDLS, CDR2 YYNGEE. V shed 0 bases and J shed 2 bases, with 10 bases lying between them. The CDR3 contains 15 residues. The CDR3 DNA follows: TGTGCCAGCAGCGTAGTTGGGGGATTCACAGATACGCAGTATTTT. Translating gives CASSVVGGFTDTQYF.

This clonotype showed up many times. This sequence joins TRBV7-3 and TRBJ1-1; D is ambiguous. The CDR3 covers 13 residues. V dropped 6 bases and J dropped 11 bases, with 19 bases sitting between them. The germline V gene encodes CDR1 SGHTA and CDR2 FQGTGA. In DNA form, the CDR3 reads TGTGCCAGCAGTGGGCCAGGCCAGCCCGAGGCTTTCTTT. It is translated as CASSGPGQPEAFF.

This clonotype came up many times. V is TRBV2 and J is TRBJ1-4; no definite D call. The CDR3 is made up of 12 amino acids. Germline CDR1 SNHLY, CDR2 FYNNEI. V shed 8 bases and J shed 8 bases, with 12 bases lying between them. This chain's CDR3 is CASAVNGEKLFF. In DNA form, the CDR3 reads TGTGCCAGCGCAGTGAATGGCGAAAAACTGTTTTTT. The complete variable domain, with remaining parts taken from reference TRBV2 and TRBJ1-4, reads EPEVTQTPSHQVTQMGQEVILRCVPISNHLYFYWYRQILGQKVEFLVSFYNNEISEKSEIFDDQFSVERPDGSNFTLKIRSTKLEDSAMYFCASAVNGEKLFFGSGTQLSVL.

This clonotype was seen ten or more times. Here the CDR3 reads CASSGDYGETQYF. The CDR3 DNA is TGTGCCAGCAGTGGGGATTACGGGGAGACCCAGTACTTC. The chain employs TRBV2 and TRBJ2-5, with D uncertain. CDR3 length equals 13 residues. Germline lookup yields CDR1 SNHLY and CDR2 FYNNEI. V lost 4 bases, J lost 5 bases, and 11 bases lay in between.

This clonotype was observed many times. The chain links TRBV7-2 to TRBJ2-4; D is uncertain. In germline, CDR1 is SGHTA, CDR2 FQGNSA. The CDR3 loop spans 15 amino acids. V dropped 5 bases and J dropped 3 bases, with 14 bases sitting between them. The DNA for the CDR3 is TGTGCCAGCAGCCCGCAGACTGAGCACAAAAACATTCAGTACTTC. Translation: CASSPQTEHKNIQYF.